What follows describes a single T cell receptor (beta chain). Cohort placement rested on clinical history that participants reported themselves. This entry belongs to a study of blood T cell repertoires in COVID-19. As for the study in general: Some COVID-19 samples were acute and others convalescent; all came from the United States, Italy and Spain. Nucleic acid was either cDNA or gDNA, and it came from T cells, B-cell-depleted T cells, or PBMCs.

Original data processing: Nucleated cell number was recorded as an estimate derived from reference gene primer amplification. Assay: immunoSEQ multiplex PCR; the TCRdb copy retains only in-frame clones and omits some. The V and J calls and the clone size are those of that table, but D and trimming were determined from the DNA. The sample shows fewer than 200,000 clones, 65% to 90% of them seen only once. The CDR3 runs 13 residues. V was pared by 5 bases and J by 7 bases, with 14 bases between. The source material was PBMCs or T cells enriched from blood (not recorded which). J is TRBJ1-1 and V is TRBV12-3 or TRBV12-4, with no clear D. The sequence came from an older woman with acute COVID-19. The CDR3 DNA is TGTGCCAGCAGTCGCCAACCAGCGTTTGAAGCTTTCTTT. This encodes CASSRQPAFEAFF.